The T cell receptor (beta chain) described here comes from a study of blood T cells in healthy people across ages. Study findings and constraints: A strong correlation between TCR beta diversity and naive T cell percentage was seen. Unknown donor CMV status possibly confounded expanded clonotype changes.

The CDR3 is 13 residues long. Germline CDR1 LGHNA, CDR2 YNFKEQ. The V and J ends lost 0 bases and 8 bases respectively, with 10 bases between them. Using a J-beta primer mix together with a sample-barcoded 5' primer, a second PCR was run for about 6 to 11 cycles. Via MiXCR, TCRdb re-called the 5' RACE reads, giving one row per CDR3 protein. The sample contains 1.5 million to 2 million distinct CDR3 sequences, 40% to 55% of which appear only once. In its sample, this clonotype was seen once. What it binds is not known. The source is a woman between 40 and 55 years old in good health. The chain links TRBV4-2 to TRBJ1-2; D unresolved. The material sequenced was blood. The CDR3 DNA sequence: TGTGCCAGCAGCCAAGAGAACCGAGGGGGCTACACCTTC. Residues: CASSQENRGGYTF.